The clone carrying this T cell receptor beta chain came up once. Its antigen is unknown. The sample belongs to a study of shared clonotypes between healthy human individuals. Study-wide points: Clonotypes which were not shared had lower generation probabilities than clonotypes that all four donors shared. Among donors, clonotype sharing was expected to be affected by sequencing depth.

Profiling relied on immunoSEQ multiplex PCR, and the TCRdb table lists in-frame clones only, not all of them. The top ten hold 11% of the sample, which has a few hundred thousand clones, 65% to 70% seen once. Germline V gene sequence: CDR1 SGHAT, CDR2 FQDESV (reference sequence). The V end was cut by 5 bases, the J end by 7 bases, with 15 bases between. The CDR3 runs 13 residues. Material for sequencing was memory CD4+ T cells sorted from blood. The subset was: CD45RA-negative fraction. The chain is built from TRBV11-1 and TRBJ2-7; D perhaps matches TRBD2 (6 bases). This sequence originates from a man aged 25-40 years in good health. The CDR3 coding sequence is TGTGCCAGCAGCCGCAGCGGTCGGGGGGAGCAGTACTTC. The encoded protein is CASSRSGRGEQYF.